This T cell receptor beta chain was found in a study of post-analysis software for immune sequencing data. The overall study: Disease courses included relapsing-remitting, secondary progressive and progressive-relapsing multiple sclerosis. General study results and limits: Relative to controls, patients with multiple sclerosis showed significantly lower normalized Chao1 diversity. Roughly five TRBV segments were significantly more frequent in patients than in controls. TRBV5-6, TRBV5-1 and TRBV20-1 were among these segments.

V lost 7 bases and J lost 5, with 16 bases in between. CDR3 size: 14 residues. Germline V gene sequence: CDR1 SGHTA, CDR2 FQGNSA. As regards this clonotype: The antigen is unknown.

Libraries were made from TCR beta cDNA, and they carried unique molecular identifiers. TCRdb itself ran the PCR reads through MiXCR, one entry per CDR3 protein. The repertoire has hundreds of thousands of distinct CDR3 sequences, 53% of them found once; the top ten carry approximately 4.2%. What was sequenced was blood. This chain uses TRBV7-2 with TRBJ2-3; D may be TRBD1 or TRBD2 (6 bases each). The origin of this receptor is a girl aged 10 to 17 with multiple sclerosis. The CDR3 region has the DNA TGTGCCAGCACCGTCCGGGGGCGAGGAGATACGCAGTATTTT. Translated, it gives CASTVRGRGDTQYF.